This T cell receptor (beta chain) was sequenced during a study of cytomegalovirus exposure and HLA in healthy donors. This PCR relied on a set of 60 Vbeta primers and 13 Jbeta primers. Here immunoSEQ multiplex PCR was the method, and the copy in TCRdb shows in-frame clones only, minus some. The table has 95,000 to 150,000 clones, roughly 80% seen once. Germline V CDR1 and CDR2: SGHTA, FQGNSA. CDR3 length equals 16 residues. V lost 0 bases to trimming and J lost 0 bases, with 8 bases between them. In regard to this clone: Its antigen is unidentified.

Study results and caveats: Most TCR sequences were rare, but some public TCRs occurred in many donors.

The V call is TRBV7-2, the J call TRBJ2-2, with D unresolved. The source is a man aged 30 to 45 in good health and CMV-seronegative. The sequencing input was PBMCs. The chain's CDR3 is CASSLAPATNTGELFF. In nucleotides, the CDR3 is TGTGCCAGCAGCTTAGCTCCCGCGACGAACACCGGGGAGCTGTTTTTT.